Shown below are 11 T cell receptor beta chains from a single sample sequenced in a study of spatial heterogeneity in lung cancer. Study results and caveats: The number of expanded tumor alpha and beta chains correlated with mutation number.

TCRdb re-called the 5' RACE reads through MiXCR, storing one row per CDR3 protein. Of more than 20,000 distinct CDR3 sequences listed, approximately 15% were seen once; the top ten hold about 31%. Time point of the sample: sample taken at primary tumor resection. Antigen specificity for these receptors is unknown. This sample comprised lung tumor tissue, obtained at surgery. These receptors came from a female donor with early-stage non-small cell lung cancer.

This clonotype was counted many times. The CDR3 protein is CSATRGNEQYF. CDR3 bases: TGCAGTGCTACTAGGGGTAACGAGCAGTACTTC. The chain joins TRBV20-1 to TRBJ2-7; the D gene is possibly TRBD1 (5 bases). CDR1 is DFQATT, CDR2 SNEGSKA, per germline (reference sequence). V was shortened by 4 bases and J by 5 bases, with 9 bases between the two germline ends. The CDR3 spans 11 residues.

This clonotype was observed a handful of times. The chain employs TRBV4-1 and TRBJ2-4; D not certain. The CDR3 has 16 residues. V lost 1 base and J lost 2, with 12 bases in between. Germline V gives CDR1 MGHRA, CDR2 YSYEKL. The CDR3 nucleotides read TGCGCCAGCAGCCAAGTATGGCCACAATCCAAAAACATTCAGTACTTC. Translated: CASSQVWPQSKNIQYF.

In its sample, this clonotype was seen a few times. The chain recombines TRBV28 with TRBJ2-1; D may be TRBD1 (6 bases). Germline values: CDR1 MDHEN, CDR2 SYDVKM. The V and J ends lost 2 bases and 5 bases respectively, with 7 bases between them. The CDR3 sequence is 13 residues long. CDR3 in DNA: TGTGCCAGCAGTTTAGACAGGAACAATGAGCAGTTCTTC. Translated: CASSLDRNNEQFF.

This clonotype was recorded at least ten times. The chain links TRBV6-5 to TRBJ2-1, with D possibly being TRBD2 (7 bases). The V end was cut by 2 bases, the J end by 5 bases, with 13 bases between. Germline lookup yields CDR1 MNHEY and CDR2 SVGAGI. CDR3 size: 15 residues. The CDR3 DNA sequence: TGTGCCAGCAGTTACGGCCGCGGGGGCCACAATGAGCAGTTCTTC. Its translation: CASSYGRGGHNEQFF.

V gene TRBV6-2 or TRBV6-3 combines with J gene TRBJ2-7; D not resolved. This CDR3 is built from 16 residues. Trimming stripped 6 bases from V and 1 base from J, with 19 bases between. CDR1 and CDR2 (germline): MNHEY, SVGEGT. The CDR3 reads CASRNYLDTPSYEQYF. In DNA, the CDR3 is TGTGCCAGCAGAAACTATCTTGACACGCCATCCTACGAGCAGTACTTC.

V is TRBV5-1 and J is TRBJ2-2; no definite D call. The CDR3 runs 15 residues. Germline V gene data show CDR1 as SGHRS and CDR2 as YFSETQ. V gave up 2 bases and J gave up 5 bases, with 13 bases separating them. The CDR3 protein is CASSLRGDPTGELFF. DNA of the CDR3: TGCGCCAGCAGCTTACGTGGGGATCCAACCGGGGAGCTGTTTTTT. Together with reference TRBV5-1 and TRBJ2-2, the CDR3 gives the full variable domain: KAGVTQTPRYLIKTRGQQVTLSCSPISGHRSVSWYQQTPGQGLQFLFEYFSETQRNKGNFPGRFSGRQFSNSRSEMNVSTLELGDSALYLCASSLRGDPTGELFFGEGSRLTVL.

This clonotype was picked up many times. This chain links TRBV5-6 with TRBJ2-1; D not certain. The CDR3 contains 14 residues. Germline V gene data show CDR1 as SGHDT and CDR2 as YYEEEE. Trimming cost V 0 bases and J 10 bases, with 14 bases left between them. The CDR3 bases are TGTGCCAGCAGCTTGGGGCTCCCGCCCAGGGAGCAGTTCTTC. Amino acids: CASSLGLPPREQFF.

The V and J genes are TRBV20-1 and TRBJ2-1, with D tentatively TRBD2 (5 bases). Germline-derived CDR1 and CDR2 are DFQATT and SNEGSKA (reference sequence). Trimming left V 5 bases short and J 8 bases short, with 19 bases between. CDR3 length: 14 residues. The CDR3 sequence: CSAERWERRDEQFF. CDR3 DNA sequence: TGCAGTGCTGAGAGGTGGGAGCGAAGAGATGAGCAGTTCTTC.

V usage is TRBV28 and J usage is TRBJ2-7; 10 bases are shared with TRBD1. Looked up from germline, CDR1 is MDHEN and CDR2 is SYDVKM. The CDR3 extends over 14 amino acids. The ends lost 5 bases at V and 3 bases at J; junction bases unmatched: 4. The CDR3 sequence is CASSRDRGLYEQYF. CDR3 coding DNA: TGTGCCAGCAGTCGGGACAGGGGTCTCTACGAGCAGTACTTC. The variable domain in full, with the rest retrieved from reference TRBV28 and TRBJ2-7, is DVKVTQSSRYLVKRTGEKVFLECVQDMDHENMFWYRQDPGLGLRLIYFSYDVKMKEKGDIPEGYSVSREKKERFSLILESASTNQTSMYLCASSRDRGLYEQYFGPGTRLTVT.

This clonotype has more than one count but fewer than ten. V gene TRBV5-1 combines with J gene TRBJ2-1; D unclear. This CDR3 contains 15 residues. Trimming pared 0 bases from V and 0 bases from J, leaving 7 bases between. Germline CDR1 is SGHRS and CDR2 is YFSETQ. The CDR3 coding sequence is TGCGCCAGCAGCTTGGGGGGATACTCCTACAATGAGCAGTTCTTC. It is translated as CASSLGGYSYNEQFF.

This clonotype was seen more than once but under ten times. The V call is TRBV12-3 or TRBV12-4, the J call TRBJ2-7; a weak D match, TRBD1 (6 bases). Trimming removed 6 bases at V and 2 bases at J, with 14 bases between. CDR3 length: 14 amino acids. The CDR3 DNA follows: TGTGCCAGCAGCTTGCACCGGACAGCCTACGAGCAGTACTTC. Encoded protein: CASSLHRTAYEQYF.